This entry is about one T cell receptor (beta chain). The target antigen is unknown. Combining a sample-barcoded 5' primer with a J-beta primer mix, a second PCR ran for about 6 to 11 cycles. A template-switch adaptor that had 12 random nucleotides put a tag on each cDNA molecule. From the 5' RACE reads, TCRdb called clonotypes with MiXCR, one entry per CDR3 protein. The sample lists about 1 million distinct CDR3 sequences; 45% were seen once. The sample is drawn from a study of blood T cells in healthy people across ages. With 0 bases clipped from V and 7 bases from J, the junction kept 11 bases outside the gene matches. The length of the CDR3 is 16 residues. Germline V gives CDR1 MNHEY, CDR2 SVGAGI. The study's findings and limits: Long-lived and aged donors differed, with more naive CD4+ cells and higher diversity in the long-lived.

This sequence originates from an older woman in good health. Sequencing was done on a sample of blood. The chain couples TRBV6-5 to TRBJ1-2, with TRBD1 matching over 7 bases. The CDR3 protein is CASSYSQGTRSSGYTF. CDR3 nucleotides: TGTGCCAGCAGTTACTCACAGGGGACGAGGTCGTCTGGCTACACCTTC.